Included here is one TCR beta chain sequence, with context. CDR1 is LNHDA, CDR2 SQIVND, per germline (reference sequence). The CDR3 runs to 15 residues. Trimming took 1 base from V and 4 from J; bases not matched to a gene: 6. These data are taken from a study of blood T cell repertoires in COVID-19. Study background: Spain, Italy and the United States supplied samples that represented acute and convalescent COVID-19. T cells, B-cell-depleted T cells, or PBMCs supplied cDNA or gDNA.

Per the original data handling: Reference gene primer amplification gave nucleated cell count estimates. Data came from immunoSEQ multiplex PCR; TCRdb stores just in-frame clones and leaves some out. V and J calls and clone size follow that table, whereas D and trimming were derived from the DNA. This repertoire shows more than 65,000 clones, nearly 80% found once; its top ten account for approximately 50%. This receptor was obtained from a human donor in a cohort sampled during active COVID-19. The sample comprised peripheral blood. The V and J genes are TRBV19 and TRBJ2-7; 8 nucleotides agree with TRBD1. The CDR3 loop is CASSIGRDRRYEQYF. The CDR3 coding sequence is TGTGCCAGTAGTATAGGTCGGGACAGGAGGTACGAGCAGTACTTC.